This T cell receptor beta chain was retrieved from a study of T cells in Graves' hyperthyroidism and ophthalmopathy (dated by TCRdb to between 2017 and 2020). For context, the study as a whole: Peripheral blood was collected at initial diagnosis, before any treatment. To identify TCR V-J signatures that set the groups apart, the researchers used a discovery cohort of about a hundred patients, made up of approximately 43 with Graves' ophthalmopathy and approximately 57 with stable Graves' hyperthyroidism. Prospective prediction of ophthalmopathy was tested in an independent validation cohort of 18 hyperthyroidism patients and 17 patients who later progressed to ophthalmopathy. The approximately 95 discovery patients were divided at random into training and test sets in a 7:3 ratio. The study also compared thyroid tissue and blood T-cell repertoires from a handful of Graves' hyperthyroidism patients. Following sampling, methimazole starting at 30 mg daily was given to hyperthyroidism patients, and high-dose intravenous methylprednisolone was given to ophthalmopathy patients. The paper reports TCR Vbeta CDR3 sequencing of some 140 peripheral blood samples: approximately 43 ophthalmopathy, roughly 74 hyperthyroidism and around 17 progressor patients.

The germline V gene encodes CDR1 SGHVS and CDR2 FQNEAQ. The CDR3 covers 16 residues, taking in both the cysteine and the phenylalanine. Of all the DNA, just the CDR3 is kept, 48 bases in frame from base 1. V trim: 8 bases; J trim: 8 bases; unmatched bases: 11. Summary of the overall study and its limitations: No statistical method was used to fix the sample size in advance, and group allocation was not hidden from the investigators. Most expanded thyroid clonotypes (frequency above 0.001) were also found in blood, which suggests that blood repertoires may mirror thyroid immune responses. Ophthalmopathy was separated from stable hyperthyroidism by a 13 V-J signature model, with around 90% sensitivity and around 81% specificity obtained in cross-validation and 80%/75% obtained in testing. In validation, progression to ophthalmopathy was predicted by the model with around 71% sensitivity and 72.22% specificity, a median of around 5.9 months before onset.

Turning to this clonotype: This clone's antigen is unknown. Per-base quality was not reported, and no clone a single base away is much larger than it.

The TCR beta CDR3 regions were amplified from RNA transcripts. The TCR CDR3 was subjected to a first round of RT-PCR using the HTBI primer set and the Qiagen OneStep RT-PCR kit. Libraries were constructed in a second round of multiplex PCR, after which size selection and purification were carried out. Paired-end sequencing of the libraries was performed with 100 bp reads on an Illumina HiSeq2000. The original pipeline was this. SOAPnuke was used to process the raw data, throwing out any read that contained adapters or uncalled bases, had a mean Phred below 15, or lacked an exact constant-primer or identifier match. High-quality paired reads were merged using COPE v1.2.5, and each unique nucleotide sequence was defined as a clonotype. MiTCR v1.1 was used to align clonotypes to the IMGT TRBV, TRBD and TRBJ reference segments. The analysis included only V-J combinations with a frequency above 0.0001, which together covered approximately 99% of the repertoires. The TCS score was defined as F50 (clonal expansion) divided by E x V (chaos), with BLOSUM62-based TCRdist calculated between CDR3 peptides within each V-J. Welch's t-statistics and random forest reduced 450 to 600 V-J features to around 14, which were used in a naive Bayes classifier (R e1071). The raw public data were reprocessed by TCRdb itself: fastp quality trimming at Q25, MiXCR clonotype calling, in-frame beta chains only. Here each entry gathers all rows of one CDR3 protein and keeps the most common genes and DNA. The authors' filters were not applied to this entry. Within this sample are hundreds of thousands of distinct CDR3 sequences, with approximately 20% of them counted one time only. The top ten constitute roughly 47% of the sample.

Moderately to severely active disease, a Clinical Activity Score of at least 3, a NOSPECS grade of at least 4, and a duration under 3 months were present in ophthalmopathy patients. Patients with uncontrolled infections, other autoimmune diseases, pregnancy or lactation were excluded. Diagnoses were established on the basis of clinical symptoms, serum thyroxine and TRAb, thyroid ultrasound, and orbital computed tomography. PBMCs were separated from roughly 10 ml of fresh peripheral blood using Ficoll-Paque density gradient centrifugation. Trizol reagent was used to extract total RNA, and RNA quality was then checked on an Agilent 2100 Bioanalyzer.

Sequencing was carried out using blood. The rearranged chain carries TRBV7-8 and TRBJ2-1; TRBD2 matches 14 bases in the middle. The receptor was derived from a man aged 35 to 55 with Graves' ophthalmopathy. The CDR3 in this case is CASQFGTSGRGHEQFF. In nucleotide form, the sequence is TGTGCCAGCCAGTTCGGGACTAGCGGGAGAGGGCATGAGCAGTTCTTC. The CDR3, completed at both ends by the reference TRBV7-8 and TRBJ2-1 genes, gives the full variable domain GAGVSQSPRYKVAKRGQDVALRCDPISGHVSLFWYQQALGQGPEFLTYFQNEAQLDKSGLPSDRFFAERPEGSVSTLKIQRTQQEDSAVYLCASQFGTSGRGHEQFFGPGTRLTVL.